This TCR beta chain is drawn from a study of T cells after yellow fever vaccination. Looking at the study overall: Each low-cell-number fraction was prepared by means of SMART-Seq v4 Ultra Low Input.

Per the germline V gene, CDR1 is LGHDT and CDR2 is YNNKEL (reference sequence). V was trimmed by 1 base and J by 7 bases, leaving 4 bases between them. CDR3 length: 11 residues. The sample holds many counts of this clonotype. The antigen is undetermined. Study-level findings and limits: A small share of clonotypes appeared in both CD4 and CD8 compartments.

For TCR, cDNA came from 5'RACE template switching, which added a universal primer site and UMIs. TCRdb itself ran the 5' RACE reads through MiXCR, one entry per CDR3 protein. The sample lists some 220,000 distinct CDR3 sequences; 2.5% to 3.5% were seen once. The clonotype was recovered from a young man who received the YFV17D yellow fever vaccine. Source: CD4+ T cells sorted from PBMCs, taken 10 days after the yellow fever booster vaccination. The chain combines TRBV3-1 with TRBJ2-5; D not resolved. The CDR3 loop reads CASSQGPTQYF. The CDR3 DNA reads as TGTGCCAGCAGCCAAGGGCCGACCCAGTACTTC.